This entry features one T cell receptor beta chain sequence. This CDR3 has 14 amino acids. Germline V gene data show CDR1 as DFQATT and CDR2 as SNEGSKA (reference sequence). Primed by a sample-barcoded 5' primer and a J-beta primer mix, a second PCR proceeded for about 7 to 12 cycles. Each CDR3 protein gets one entry after TCRdb re-called the 5' RACE reads with MiXCR. The table includes 1,800,000 or so distinct CDR3 sequences, approximately 40% detected once. The data are from a study of blood T cells in healthy people across ages. The chain couples TRBV20-1 to TRBJ2-4; 8 positions agree with TRBD2. The J call may be mistaken, given a closer DNA end match to TRBJ2-7. This TCR was sampled from a human donor in good health. Sequencing used blood. Here the CDR3 reads CSATGGAGGDEQYF. The CDR3 region has the DNA TGCAGTGCAACGGGAGGGGCCGGCGGTGACGAGCAGTACTTC.